A selection of T cell receptor beta chains follows, all from one sample in a study. TCRdb reprocessed the 5' RACE reads via MiXCR and lists one record per CDR3 protein. The sample consists of approximately 580 distinct CDR3 sequences, roughly 9.4% of them appearing once. The sample comprised central memory T cells from blood PBMCs. Every receptor here comes from a male donor with HIV. Each CDR3 is given with its conserved first and last residue. The order of the fields is clone size, V gene, J gene, CDR3 protein. Some rows mark clone size as missing; the rest say once, few, many or name a class of expanded clone.

large	TRBV4-3	TRBJ2-3	CASTDHIQYF
-	TRBV29-1	TRBJ1-1	CSVTIRKQGLNTEAFF
-	TRBV10-3	TRBJ1-5	CAISAPGGPQHF
few	TRBV15	TRBJ1-5	CATSRDYPGGWDQPQHF
few	TRBV29-1	TRBJ1-4	CSVAVSGIDEKLFF
-	TRBV5-6	TRBJ2-4	CASSSRLGAKNIQYF
few	TRBV7-6	TRBJ1-6	CASSPGRALNSPLHF
-	TRBV9	TRBJ2-2	CASKDSVNTGELFF
large	TRBV4-1	TRBJ1-5	CASSQDLSQPQHF
-	TRBV27	TRBJ2-2	CASSFVTGFPGELFF
-	TRBV7-6	TRBJ1-4	CASSLGADGATNEKLFF
-	TRBV7-7	TRBJ2-7	CASSPLLTSYEQYF
-	TRBV3-1	TRBJ2-1	CASSLWNEQFF
few	TRBV12-3/TRBV12-4	TRBJ2-7	CASSDLPLAGGYEQYF
-	TRBV6-1	TRBJ2-7	CASSAGALGEQYF
-	TRBV6-1	TRBJ2-2	CASRGTLNTGELFF
few	TRBV6-2/TRBV6-3	TRBJ2-3	CASSYETSTDTQYF
few	TRBV11-3	TRBJ2-3	CASSPRDLTDTQYF
few	TRBV5-1	TRBJ2-5	CASSLSSGQETQYF
few	TRBV10-3	TRBJ1-2	CAISATGNYGYTF
large	TRBV7-9	TRBJ1-2	CASTPDGYTF
-	TRBV28	TRBJ1-2	CASSHREVYTF
-	TRBV5-4	TRBJ1-1	CASSLDPGFKPEAFF
few	TRBV30	TRBJ2-3	CAWSVWASGGATDTQYF
few	TRBV12-3/TRBV12-4	TRBJ1-1	CASSFQLSNTEAFF
large	TRBV7-2	TRBJ1-2	CASSSGGPESYGYTF
-	TRBV2	TRBJ1-1	CASSEALPSEAFF
hyperexpanded	TRBV30	TRBJ1-2	CAWTFRTAGYGYTF
few	TRBV15	TRBJ1-5	CATSREPGTNQPQHF
-	TRBV15	TRBJ2-3	CATSRGTGTDTQYF
-	TRBV6-1	TRBJ2-7	CASSSGTPFGEQYF
large	TRBV5-1	TRBJ2-2	CASSWREASAGELFF
few	TRBV24-1	TRBJ2-1	CATSEASGSPTSYNEQFF
large	TRBV15	TRBJ2-3	CATSRDNREGETQYF
few	TRBV29-1	TRBJ2-2	CSVAEYLNTGELFF
large	TRBV4-1	TRBJ1-2	CASSQDRAVYGYTF
-	TRBV4-1	TRBJ2-1	CASSQDMTSGRMVSYNEQFF
large	TRBV4-3	TRBJ1-1	CASSQGLGLAFF
large	TRBV12-3/TRBV12-4	TRBJ2-1	CASRKRGQGYNEQFF
few	TRBV11-3	TRBJ2-1	CASSLGLGSIDEQFF
few	TRBV6-5	TRBJ2-5	CASSYRGGQGGGETQYF
few	TRBV29-1	TRBJ2-7	CSVRTGVLYEQYF
-	TRBV4-2	TRBJ1-1	CASSLTTGGTEAFF
-	TRBV6-5	TRBJ2-3	CASSYSPRQGPPTQYF
-	TRBV29-1	TRBJ1-1	CSTGQGASNTEAFF
large	TRBV24-1	TRBJ1-1	CATSDPGSSKRAFF
-	TRBV9	TRBJ2-7	CASSRQGGNSYEQYF
few	TRBV10-3	TRBJ1-5	CATKEGGSNQPQHF
large	TRBV6-5	TRBJ1-1	CASSYKGNTEAFF
-	TRBV11-3	TRBJ1-1	CASSLDSAEEAFF
-	TRBV11-1	TRBJ1-2	CASSLAGQALYGYTF
large	TRBV6-5	TRBJ1-1	CASSYITVSGTEAFF
-	TRBV5-1	TRBJ2-7	CASSLVPSALSSYEQYF
few	TRBV6-1	TRBJ1-3	CASVRGNTIYF
-	TRBV10-3	TRBJ2-7	CAISDVLSGSSDEQYF